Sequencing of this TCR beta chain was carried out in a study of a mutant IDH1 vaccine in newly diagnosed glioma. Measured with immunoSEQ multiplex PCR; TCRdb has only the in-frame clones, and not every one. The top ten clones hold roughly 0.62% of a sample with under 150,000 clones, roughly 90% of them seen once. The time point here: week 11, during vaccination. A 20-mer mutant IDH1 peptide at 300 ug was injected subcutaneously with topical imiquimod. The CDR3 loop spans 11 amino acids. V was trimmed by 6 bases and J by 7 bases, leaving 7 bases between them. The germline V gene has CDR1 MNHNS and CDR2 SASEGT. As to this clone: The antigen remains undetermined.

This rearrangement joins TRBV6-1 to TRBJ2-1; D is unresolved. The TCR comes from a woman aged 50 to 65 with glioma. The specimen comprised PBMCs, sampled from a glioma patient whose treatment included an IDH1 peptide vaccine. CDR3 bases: TGTGCCAGCAGCCAAGGTAATGAGCAGTTCTTC. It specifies CASSQGNEQFF.